This section outlines one TCR beta chain sequence together with its context. Germline V gives CDR1 SGHRS, CDR2 YFSETQ. The V gene lost 4 bases and the J gene lost 5 bases, with 7 bases spanning the gap. The CDR3 runs 12 residues. TCRdb itself ran the 5' RACE reads through MiXCR, one entry per CDR3 protein. The sample contains around 100,000 distinct CDR3 sequences, approximately 15% of which appear only once. The sample originates from a study of T cells of healthy individuals. The V gene is TRBV5-1, the J gene TRBJ2-1, with D perhaps TRBD1 (5 bases). This TCR was sampled from a human donor in good health. CDR3 in amino acids: CASSPTDNEQFF. The CDR3 region has the DNA TGCGCCAGCAGCCCGACAGACAATGAGCAGTTCTTC.